This TCR beta chain was retrieved from a study of OX40 agonist ivuxolimab in advanced cancers. Study as a whole: The group had a mean age of 60 years, ranged from about 20 to 90, and was around 86% male. Three patients had partial responses: one hepatocellular carcinoma, two cutaneous melanoma.

The CDR3 has 17 amino acids. Germline-derived CDR1 and CDR2 are LNHDA and SQIVND (reference sequence). V lost 7 bases and J lost 9; bases outside the gene matches: 15. Findings and limits, study-wide: At doses 0.1 to 3.0 mg/kg, CD4+ and CD8+ clones expanded. Among the lowest peripheral clonal expansion occurred in 0.1-3.0 mg/kg partial responders.

Regarding this clone: Its antigen is unknown.

This table comes from immunoSEQ multiplex PCR, and its TCRdb copy is limited to in-frame clones, with some not included. The profile shows fewer than 75,000 clones, about 88% of them singletons. The origin of this receptor is an adult with an advanced solid tumor such as melanoma, head and neck, liver or kidney cancer. The chain joins TRBV19 to TRBJ2-1; 13 positions agree with TRBD2. Sequenced material: CD4+ or CD8+ T cells sorted from blood, taken in a trial of the OX40 agonist ivuxolimab. CDR3 residues: CASTQKQTSGGYGEQFF. The CDR3, as DNA: TGTGCCAGTACCCAAAAGCAGACTAGCGGGGGGTACGGTGAGCAGTTCTTC.